The source of this T cell receptor beta chain is a study of blood T cell repertoires in COVID-19. About the study: Samples taken during acute and convalescent COVID-19 were collected in the United States, Italy and Spain. PBMCs, B-cell-depleted T cells, or T cells provided the cDNA or gDNA that made up the material.

In the original processing: Nucleated cell counts were estimated from reference gene primer amplification. Sequencing used immunoSEQ multiplex PCR; TCRdb keeps in-frame clones, though not all of them. The D gene and trimming were derived from the DNA, and the V and J assignments and clone size from that table. Among approximately 140,000 clones, 80% were seen once, and the ten largest hold 10% to 15%. The CDR3 extends over 16 amino acids. After removal of 6 bases from V and 9 bases from J, the junction contained 10 bases not matched to a gene. Germline V gives CDR1 SGHTA, CDR2 FQGTGA. Sequencing used peripheral blood. This TCR derives from a man between 60 and 75 years old with active or convalescent COVID-19. V usage is TRBV7-3 and J usage is TRBJ2-1; 14 nucleotides match TRBD2. CDR3 in amino acids: CASRPAGTSGSIEQFF. CDR3 coding DNA: TGTGCCAGCAGGCCTGCCGGGACTAGCGGGAGTATTGAGCAGTTCTTC.